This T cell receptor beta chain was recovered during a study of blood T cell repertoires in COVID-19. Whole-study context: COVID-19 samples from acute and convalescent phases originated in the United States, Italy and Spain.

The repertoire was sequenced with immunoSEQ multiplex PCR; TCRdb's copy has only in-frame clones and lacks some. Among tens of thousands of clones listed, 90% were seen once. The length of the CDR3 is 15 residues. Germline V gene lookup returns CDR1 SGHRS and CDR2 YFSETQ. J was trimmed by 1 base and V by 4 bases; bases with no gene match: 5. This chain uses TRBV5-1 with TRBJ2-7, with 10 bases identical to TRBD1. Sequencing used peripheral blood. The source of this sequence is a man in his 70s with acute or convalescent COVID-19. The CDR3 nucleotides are TGCGCCAGCAGCGGCTGGGACAGGGGTTCCTACGAGCAGTACTTC. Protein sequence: CASSGWDRGSYEQYF.